The rows below give T cell receptor beta chains drawn from one sample of a study of T cell repertoires in cytomegalovirus infection. These receptors are not linked to any known antigen. TCRdb independently ran MiXCR on the reads; one entry per CDR3 protein. This table holds approximately 990,000 distinct CDR3 sequences, around 30% found once. This specimen consisted of cultured CD8+ T cells from PBMCs, obtained from culture after CMV antigen stimulation. The origin of the receptors is a human donor in good health (CMV status not recorded). Some clones in this sample may be carry-over from other donors' samples. Each CDR3 is given with its conserved first and last residue. D genes are given only for firm matches. Only some rows state a clone size, as once, few, many or a class for expanded clones.

clone_size d_call j_call v_call cdr3_aa cdr3_nt
few NA TRBJ1-1 TRBV7-3 CATPRGGVGTEAFF TGTGCCACCCCGCGTGGGGGCGTAGGGACTGAAGCTTTCTTT
NA NA TRBJ2-5 TRBV5-4 CASSLAGATGEETQYF TGTGCCAGCAGCTTGGCGGGGGCTACTGGAGAAGAGACCCAGTACTTC
NA TRBD2 TRBJ2-1 TRBV7-3 CASSLEGSGGLAEQFF TGTGCCAGCAGCTTAGAAGGTAGCGGGGGTCTCGCCGAGCAGTTCTTC
NA TRBD1 TRBJ2-5 TRBV6-5 CASSYSIGQVETQYF TGTGCCAGCAGTTACTCCATAGGACAGGTAGAGACCCAGTACTTC
many NA TRBJ1-4 TRBV7-9 CASSLAGGYEKLFF TGTGCCAGCAGCTTAGCCGGGGGATATGAAAAACTGTTTTTT
NA TRBD1 TRBJ2-7 TRBV6-5 CASKKQTGVDEQYF TGTGCCAGCAAAAAACAGACAGGGGTCGACGAGCAGTACTTC
NA NA TRBJ2-1 TRBV6-5 CASRQGIFYNEQFF TGTGCCAGCAGACAGGGCATCTTCTACAATGAGCAGTTCTTC
few TRBD2 TRBJ2-1 TRBV11-3 CASSPRLAENNEQFF TGTGCCAGCAGCCCGAGACTAGCGGAAAACAATGAGCAGTTCTTC
many TRBD2 TRBJ2-7 TRBV7-6 CASSLGDAGGYEQYF TGTGCCAGCAGCTTAGGGGACGCGGGGGGCTACGAGCAGTACTTC
NA NA TRBJ2-1 TRBV7-9 CASFQGGFNNEQFF TGTGCCAGCTTCCAGGGGGGCTTCAACAATGAGCAGTTCTTC
NA TRBD2 TRBJ2-5 TRBV28 CASLSGGETQYF TGTGCCAGTCTTAGCGGGGGGGAGACCCAGTACTTC
few NA TRBJ2-6 TRBV19 CASRDQGLRGANVLTF TGTGCCAGTAGGGATCAGGGTTTGCGCGGGGCCAACGTCCTGACTTTC
NA TRBD1 TRBJ2-1 TRBV20-1 CSAPGQFSYNEQFF TGCAGTGCTCCGGGACAGTTCTCCTACAATGAGCAGTTCTTC
NA NA TRBJ1-4 TRBV27 CASKLQGANEKLFF TGTGCCAGCAAGCTACAGGGAGCTAATGAAAAACTGTTTTTT
NA TRBD2 TRBJ2-4 TRBV7-9 CASSSTIQTGGAKNIQYF TGTGCCAGCAGCTCCACAATCCAGACCGGGGGGGCCAAAAACATTCAGTACTTC
few NA TRBJ1-3 TRBV19 CASSIWQDSGNTIYF TGTGCCAGTAGTATTTGGCAGGACTCTGGAAACACCATATATTTT
NA TRBD2 TRBJ2-3 TRBV27 CASSAGLAGGYTDTQYF TGTGCCAGCAGTGCCGGACTAGCGGGGGGTTACACAGATACGCAGTATTTT
few NA TRBJ2-1 TRBV24-1 CATSDSGLNRDYNEQFF TGTGCCACCAGTGACTCGGGACTGAATAGGGATTACAATGAGCAGTTCTTC
NA NA TRBJ1-2 TRBV28 CASSAHGAYYGYTF TGTGCCAGCAGCGCACACGGGGCTTACTATGGCTACACCTTC
once TRBD1 TRBJ1-2 TRBV20-1 CSAPGDRASGNYGYTF TGCAGTGCACCAGGGGACAGGGCTAGTGGTAACTATGGCTACACCTTC
NA TRBD2 TRBJ2-3 TRBV7-6 CASSLRLAGGALGTDTQYF TGTGCTAGCAGCTTACGACTAGCGGGGGGGGCGTTGGGCACAGATACGCAGTATTTT
once TRBD1 TRBJ1-5 TRBV19 CASSTYRGNSNQPQHF TGTGCCAGTAGCACATACAGGGGGAATAGCAATCAGCCCCAGCATTTT
few NA TRBJ2-3 TRBV6-5 CASSYKGGEGTDTQYF TGTGCCAGCAGTTATAAAGGCGGGGAAGGGACAGATACGCAGTATTTT
NA TRBD2 TRBJ2-5 TRBV27 CASKGLAGVETQYF TGTGCCAGCAAGGGACTAGCGGGGGTGGAGACCCAGTACTTC
few NA TRBJ1-2 TRBV19 CASSALPTVGYTF TGTGCCAGTAGTGCCCTCCCGACAGTTGGCTACACCTTC
NA NA TRBJ2-1 TRBV4-1 CASSQAYATNEQFF TGCGCCAGCAGCCAAGCCTACGCCACCAATGAGCAGTTCTTC
once NA TRBJ2-3 TRBV18 CASSYTGSVTDTQYF TGTGCCAGCTCGTATACAGGGTCCGTCACAGATACGCAGTATTTT
once NA TRBJ1-1 TRBV19 CASSTSALNTEAFF TGTGCCAGTAGTACCTCCGCTCTGAACACTGAAGCTTTCTTT
few NA TRBJ1-1 TRBV7-9 CATLTRDQAFF TGTGCCACCCTAACAAGGGATCAAGCTTTCTTT
few NA TRBJ2-3 TRBV27 CASSNLSPDTQYF TGTGCCAGCAGTAACCTAAGCCCAGATACGCAGTATTTT
NA TRBD1 TRBJ2-3 TRBV19 CASSIVLHGQAPDVTDTQYF TGTGCCAGTAGTATAGTCCTTCATGGACAGGCGCCAGATGTCACAGATACGCAGTATTTT
NA NA TRBJ1-1 TRBV9 CASSVAVDLNTEAFF TGTGCCAGCAGCGTAGCGGTGGACCTGAACACTGAAGCTTTCTTT
few NA TRBJ1-5 TRBV20-1 CSARDRRGHNQPQHF TGCAGTGCTAGAGATCGCCGAGGGCACAATCAGCCCCAGCATTTT
NA TRBD2 TRBJ2-7 TRBV7-3 CASSSLAGVLNEQYF TGTGCCAGCAGCTCCCTAGCGGGGGTTCTCAATGAGCAGTACTTC
NA TRBD1 TRBJ1-6 TRBV5-5 CASRIGARTGGNISPLHF TGTGCCAGCAGAATTGGGGCCCGGACAGGGGGAAATATTTCACCCCTCCACTTT
few TRBD1 TRBJ2-1 TRBV11-1 CASSLGQGAREQFF TGTGCCAGCAGCCTCGGACAGGGGGCAAGAGAGCAGTTCTTC
NA NA TRBJ2-4 TRBV5-4 CASSFLAGAKNIQYF TGTGCCAGCAGCTTCCTTGCAGGAGCCAAAAACATTCAGTACTTC
NA TRBD1 TRBJ1-1 TRBV12-3/TRBV12-4 CANRRGRWDTEAFF TGTGCCAACAGAAGGGGGCGGTGGGACACTGAAGCTTTCTTT
many NA TRBJ2-2 TRBV4-2 CASSQEHPNTGELFF TGTGCCAGCAGCCAAGAACACCCGAACACCGGGGAGCTGTTTTTT
NA NA TRBJ2-5 TRBV5-5 CASSLDVNFQETQYF TGTGCCAGCAGCTTGGATGTGAACTTCCAAGAGACCCAGTACTTC
few NA TRBJ2-1 TRBV27 CASRDGGYQFF TGTGCCAGCAGGGATGGGGGCTACCAGTTCTTC
NA NA TRBJ2-2 TRBV27 CATGGGASRTGELFF TGTGCCACAGGAGGGGGCGCAAGCCGAACCGGGGAGCTGTTTTTT
NA NA TRBJ1-6 TRBV19 CASSTAVSSYNSPLHF TGTGCCAGTTCGACAGCCGTGAGCTCCTATAATTCACCCCTCCACTTT
NA TRBD2 TRBJ2-7 TRBV27 CASSLLPLAGHEQYF TGTGCCAGCAGTTTACTGCCGCTAGCGGGGCACGAGCAGTACTTC
NA NA TRBJ1-6 TRBV19 CASSTPGSRYNSPLHF TGTGCCAGTAGTACACCAGGGAGCCGATATAATTCACCCCTCCACTTT
NA TRBD2 TRBJ2-1 TRBV13 CASSPPGLGAYNEQFF TGTGCCAGCAGCCCGCCGGGACTAGGGGCCTACAATGAGCAGTTCTTC
once TRBD2 TRBJ2-3 TRBV6-5 CASAGGPADTQYF TGTGCCAGCGCGGGGGGGCCTGCAGATACGCAGTATTTT
few TRBD1 TRBJ1-6 TRBV7-9 CASSLTLTGVNGSPLHF TGTGCCAGCAGCTTGACCCTCACAGGGGTTAATGGTTCACCCCTCCACTTT
many NA TRBJ1-1 TRBV4-2 CASSPSTGNTEAFF TGTGCCAGCAGCCCCTCAACAGGGAACACTGAAGCTTTCTTT
NA NA TRBJ2-5 TRBV7-6 CASSLRSGAETQYF TGTGCCAGCAGCTTAAGGTCGGGGGCAGAGACCCAGTACTTC
NA NA TRBJ2-2 TRBV7-6 CASSAPGRGLNTGELFF TGTGCCAGCAGCGCCCCCGGACGGGGGCTTAACACCGGGGAGCTGTTTTTT
few NA TRBJ1-5 TRBV7-2 CASSLGGGLGQPQHF TGTGCCAGCAGCCTAGGCGGGGGACTGGGTCAGCCCCAGCATTTT
few NA TRBJ2-7 TRBV12-3/TRBV12-4 CASSPGRTEQYF TGTGCCAGCAGCCCAGGACGGACCGAGCAGTACTTC
NA NA TRBJ2-1 TRBV7-9 CASSLAGLGNEQFF TGTGCCAGCAGCTTAGCGGGACTCGGCAATGAGCAGTTCTTC
few TRBD1 TRBJ2-4 TRBV7-9 CASSPGQGSAKNIQYF TGTGCCAGCAGCCCGGGACAGGGTAGTGCCAAAAACATTCAGTACTTC
many NA TRBJ1-1 TRBV12-3/TRBV12-4 CASRTTDNTEAFF TGTGCCAGCAGGACGACAGATAACACTGAAGCTTTCTTT